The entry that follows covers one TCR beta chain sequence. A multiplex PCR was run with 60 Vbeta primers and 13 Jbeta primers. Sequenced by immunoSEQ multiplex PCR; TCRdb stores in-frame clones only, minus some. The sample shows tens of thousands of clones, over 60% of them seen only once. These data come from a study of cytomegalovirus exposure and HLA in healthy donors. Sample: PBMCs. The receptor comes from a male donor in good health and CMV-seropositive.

The CDR3 reads CASSSGTPLGDSPLHF. The CDR3 DNA sequence: TGCGCCAGCAGCAGCGGGACACCCCTTGGAGATTCACCCCTCCACTTT. The chain uses TRBV5-1 and TRBJ1-6; TRBD1 is a possible D gene (6 bases). Germline values: CDR1 SGHRS, CDR2 YFSETQ. The CDR3 contains 16 residues. The V end was cut by 4 bases, the J end by 8 bases, with 19 bases between.